A single sample gave rise to the 12 T cell receptor delta chains below, sequenced in a study of gamma-delta chains in newborns, infants, children. TCRdb reanalysed the reads with CATT. Of approximately 5,000 delta-chain clones listed, roughly 5.1% are singletons. The sequencing input was blood. The source is a child who was a newborn, infant or young child, either healthy, febrile or measles-vaccinated (not recorded which).

In its sample, this clone was seen a few times. This sequence joins TRDV1 and TRDJ1; D not certain. Trimming removed 7 bases from V and 12 bases from J, with 18 bases in between. The CDR3 length is 12 residues. Germline assignment: CDR1 TSWWSYY and CDR2 QGS. CDR3 loop: CALAYPRIPVIF. The CDR3 DNA reads TGTGCTCTTGCTTACCCCCGAATACCGGTCATCTTT.

The rearrangement links TRDV1 to TRDJ1; TRDD3 agrees at 11 bases. Germline V gives CDR1 TSWWSYY, CDR2 QGS. The junction had 10 bases not matched to a gene; V was cut back by 0 bases and J by 1 base. The CDR3 is made up of 19 amino acids. The CDR3 DNA reads TGTGCTCTTGGGGAACTCGGTGCCTGGGGGATACTTTCCACCGATAAACTCATCTTT. It codes for CALGELGAWGILSTDKLIF.

This clone has a single count. A much larger clone sits a single nucleotide away, making a read error possible. The chain has TRDV2 and TRDJ1, with 9 bases lining up with TRDD3. The J gene, missing from TCRdb, was assigned here through DNA to germline matching. V was pared by 0 bases and J by 0 bases, with 13 bases of the junction left unmatched. The CDR3 runs 19 residues. Germline V lookup: CDR1 GEAIGNYY, CDR2 EKD. The CDR3 DNA follows: TGTGCCTGTGACACCGTTCGGGTGCGGGGGGATACTAACACCGATAAACTCATCTTT. This codes for CACDTVRVRGDTNTDKLIF.

Sample share makes this clone medium-sized. The chain uses TRDV2 and TRDJ1, with unresolved D. The V gene lost 0 bases and the J gene lost 0 bases, with 10 bases spanning the gap. Germline-derived CDR1 and CDR2 are GEAIGNYY and EKD. The CDR3 length is 15 residues. The CDR3 loop reads CACDTITRNTDKLIF. CDR3 DNA: TGTGCCTGTGACACCATCACGAGAAACACCGATAAACTCATCTTT.

The V gene is TRDV1, the J gene TRDJ1; 10 bases agree with TRDD3. The V gene's germline CDR1 is TSWWSYY and CDR2 QGS. J lost 0 bases, V lost 3 bases, and 25 bases had no gene match. The CDR3 is made up of 23 amino acids. The CDR3 coding sequence is TGTGCTCTTGGGGAGTTATATTCCCACCTCTATGGACTGGGGGATTCTGACACCGATAAACTCATCTTT. Translating gives CALGELYSHLYGLGDSDTDKLIF.

The rearrangement uses TRDV1 and TRDJ1; 11 bases are shared with TRDD3. The CDR3 has 20 amino acids. J gave up 2 bases and V 8 bases, and 22 bases lay outside the gene matches. Looked up from germline, CDR1 is TSWWSYY and CDR2 is QGS. The chain's CDR3 is CALIHTVNWGIDHETDKLIF. DNA for the CDR3: TGTGCTCTTATACATACAGTCAACTGGGGGATAGATCACGAAACCGATAAACTCATCTTT.

In this sample, this clone turned up a few times. CDR3 coding DNA: TGTGCAGCAAGGTCGATTCCCCTTCCTACCTACGATGGTTGGACCGATAAACTCATCTTT. Translation: CAARSIPLPTYDGWTDKLIF. The V call is TRAV29/DV5, the J call TRDJ1, with 9 bases matching TRDD2. This CDR3 contains 20 residues. The junction had 22 bases not matched to a gene; V was cut back by 2 bases and J by 2 bases. Per germline, CDR1 NSMFDY and CDR2 ISSIKDK.

The chain joins TRDV2 to TRDJ1; D uncertain. Germline V gene lookup returns CDR1 GEAIGNYY and CDR2 EKD. V was cut by 1 base and J by 0 bases, with 23 bases left in between. The CDR3 has 19 amino acids. In nucleotides, the CDR3 is TGTGCCTGTGACACAATCGGCCTAGAGTCTCGTCCCAACACCGATAAACTCATCTTT. This encodes CACDTIGLESRPNTDKLIF.

Worth noting for this clone: Sequence at one end of the junction differs from germline and may be a read error. The chain is built from TRDV1 and TRDJ1; 13 bases map to TRDD3. The CDR3 contains 20 residues. CDR1 and CDR2 from the germline V gene are TSWWSYY and QGS. The CDR3 loop is CALGIGLPYWGIRDTDKPIF. CDR3 nucleotides: TGTGCTCTTGGGATCGGCCTTCCTTACTGGGGGATACGAGACACCGATAAACCCATCTTT.

A remark on this clone: The sample has other DNA sequences that encode this CDR3 too. The gene calls are TRDV2 and TRDJ2, with 7 bases identical to TRDD3. This CDR3 contains 16 residues. Germline-derived CDR1 and CDR2 are GEAIGNYY and EKD. V trimming: 1 base; J trimming: 4 bases; junction bases outside the gene matches: 8. The CDR3 here is CACDTVGDISTAQLFF. CDR3 nucleotide sequence: TGTGCCTGTGACACGGTAGGGGATATATCGACAGCACAACTCTTCTTT.

This clone is deemed medium-sized. The chain combines TRDV1 with TRDJ1; 13 bases line up with TRDD3. J was trimmed by 3 bases and V by 2 bases; bases with no gene match: 9. CDR3 length: 18 residues. Germline CDR1 and CDR2: TSWWSYY and QGS. Written as DNA, the CDR3 is TGTGCTCTTGGGGAAAGGGTTTACTGGGGGATACGGGCCGATAAACTCATCTTT. Translating gives CALGERVYWGIRADKLIF.

In regard to this clone: Since a far larger clone is one base different, this is likely a read error. The chain carries TRDV2 and TRDJ1, with a weak D call TRDD3 (6 bases). V lost 0 bases, J lost 0 bases, and 7 bases lay in between. The CDR3 contains 14 residues. CDR1 and CDR2 from the germline V gene are GEAIGNYY and EKD. The CDR3 sequence is CACDTRGYTDKLIF. The CDR3 nucleotides read TGTGCCTGTGACACCCGGGGATACACCGATAAACTCATCTTT.